The subject of this entry is one T cell receptor beta chain. This entry belongs to a study of blood T cell repertoires in COVID-19. The overall study: Samples of COVID-19 (acute and convalescent) were obtained from the United States, Italy and Spain. PBMCs, B-cell-depleted T cells, or T cells provided the cDNA or gDNA that made up the material.

Study processing details: Estimated nucleated cell counts came from reference gene primer amplification. Data came from immunoSEQ multiplex PCR; TCRdb stores just in-frame clones and leaves some out. For V, J and clone size, that table is used; D and trimming come from the DNA. The sample lists roughly 200,000 clones, approximately 80% occurring once. Germline V gene lookup returns CDR1 SEHNR and CDR2 FQNEAQ (reference sequence). V trimming: 6 bases; J trimming: 2 bases; junction bases outside the gene matches: 2. This CDR3 region has 13 residues. Material: peripheral blood. The TCR comes from a man aged 55 to 70 with acute or convalescent COVID-19. The chain carries TRBV7-9 and TRBJ2-7; TRBD2 agrees at 9 bases. Written as DNA, the CDR3 is TGTGCCAGCAGGACTAGCGGTACCTACGAGCAGTACTTC. This translates into CASRTSGTYEQYF.